Below are 3 T cell receptor beta chains sequenced from a single sample in a study of CD8+ T cells in alopecia areata. Treatment meaning: oral pan-JAK inhibitor, 5-10 mg twice daily. TCR sequencing used cDNA made by reverse transcription of extracted RNA. The repertoire was sequenced with immunoSEQ multiplex PCR; TCRdb's copy has only in-frame clones and lacks some. The sample holds under 150,000 clones, roughly 50% seen once. Source: CD4+ T cells sorted from blood, taken at week 24, from a patient treated with tofacitinib. The receptors derive from a human donor with alopecia areata.

The V call is TRBV29-1, the J call TRBJ2-1; 9 positions match TRBD2. CDR3 size: 15 residues. Germline V CDR1 and CDR2: SQVTM, ANQGSEA. The junction had 8 bases not matched to a gene; V was cut back by 3 bases and J by 5 bases. The CDR3 is CSVDGRGGQDNEQFF. The DNA of the CDR3 is TGCAGCGTTGACGGGCGGGGGGGCCAGGACAATGAGCAGTTCTTC.

This chain links TRBV30 with TRBJ1-2; weak D call: TRBD1 (6 bases). CDR3 size: 14 residues. V was pared by 2 bases and J by 2 bases, with 12 bases between. Germline CDR1 GTSNPN, CDR2 SVGIG (reference sequence). The CDR3 DNA reads as TGTGCCTGGAGTATACCGGGACACAACTATGGCTACACCTTC. It codes for CAWSIPGHNYGYTF.

The gene calls are TRBV5-8 and TRBJ2-5; D uncertain. Looked up from germline, CDR1 is SGHTS and CDR2 is YDEGEE. The CDR3 loop spans 10 amino acids. V gave up 0 bases and J gave up 6 bases, with 0 bases separating them. This CDR3 reads CASSLETQYF. In DNA form, the CDR3 reads TGTGCCAGCAGCTTGGAGACCCAGTACTTC.